A single sample is the source of the 23 T cell receptor beta chains below, sequenced in a study of blood T cell repertoires in COVID-19. TCRdb keeps only in-frame clones here, not all; method: immunoSEQ multiplex PCR. The data show 200,000 to 250,000 clones, with 85% to 90% seen just once and under 3.5% held by the top ten. The specimen was peripheral blood. The receptors were gathered from a man aged 30 to 39 with COVID-19, enrolled during active disease.

This clone was found once. This chain joins TRBV19 and TRBJ1-5; maybe TRBD1 (6 bases). CDR3 size: 16 residues. The germline V gene has CDR1 LNHDA and CDR2 SQIVND (reference sequence). Trimming removed 6 bases from V and 0 bases from J, with 15 bases in between. CDR3 sequence: CASRITGSYSNQPQHF. In DNA form, the CDR3 reads TGTGCCAGTAGAATAACAGGGTCTTATAGCAATCAGCCCCAGCATTTT.

A note on this clone: Other DNA variants within this sample encode the same CDR3. This chain uses TRBV5-1 with TRBJ2-7; possibly TRBD1 for D (5 bases). CDR3 length: 12 residues. Germline assignment: CDR1 SGHRS and CDR2 YFSETQ. Deletions cut 4 bases from V and 4 bases from J, with 9 bases between. The CDR3 region is CASSLTAYEQYF. CDR3 nucleotides: TGCGCCAGCAGCCTGACAGCATACGAGCAGTACTTC.

This clone turned up a few times. The chain recombines TRBV5-4 with TRBJ2-7, with a possible D match to TRBD1 (5 bases). The length of the CDR3 is 14 residues. Trimming stripped 0 bases from V and 6 bases from J, with 13 bases between. CDR1 SGHNT and CDR2 YYREEE come from the germline V gene (reference sequence). The CDR3 is CASSLDQGRREQYF. Here the CDR3 DNA reads TGTGCCAGCAGCTTGGACCAGGGAAGGCGCGAGCAGTACTTC.

The gene calls are TRBV19 and TRBJ2-1, with 10 bases aligning to TRBD2. Germline V CDR1 and CDR2: LNHDA, SQIVND (reference sequence). The CDR3 is 15 amino acids. Trimming took 4 bases from V and 6 from J; bases not matched to a gene: 6. The chain's CDR3 is CASSTLSGRSNEQFF. DNA of the CDR3: TGTGCCAGTAGTACACTTAGCGGGAGGTCCAATGAGCAGTTCTTC.

The rearrangement uses TRBV28 and TRBJ2-1, with 11 nucleotides matching TRBD2. CDR1 MDHEN and CDR2 SYDVKM come from the germline V gene. The V segment lost 2 bases and the J segment 7 bases; nucleotides outside the gene matches: 4. The CDR3 spans 15 residues. This CDR3 is CASSLGLAGGNEQFF. CDR3 nucleotides: TGTGCCAGCAGTTTAGGGCTAGCGGGAGGAAATGAGCAGTTCTTC.

As for this clone: This sample also contains other DNA sequences that code for the same CDR3. V gene TRBV6-5 combines with J gene TRBJ2-7; weak D call: TRBD2 (6 bases). CDR1 is MNHEY, CDR2 SVGAGI, per germline. CDR3 size: 15 residues. Trimming stripped 0 bases from V and 2 bases from J, with 11 bases between. The CDR3 is CASSYSLGGTYEQYF. CDR3 nucleotide sequence: TGTGCCAGCAGTTACTCCCTCGGGGGAACCTACGAGCAGTACTTC.

This chain links TRBV7-3 with TRBJ2-1, with TRBD1 identical over 8 bases. This CDR3 is 16 amino acids long. Germline trimming cut 5 bases from V and 4 bases from J; bases unmatched to any gene: 10. CDR1 SGHTA and CDR2 FQGTGA come from the germline V gene. The CDR3 coding sequence is TGTGCCAGCAGCCCAGGGACAGGCTTAGGGTACAATGAGCAGTTCTTC. Translating gives CASSPGTGLGYNEQFF.

The chain is built from TRBV6-1 and TRBJ2-7; 7 nucleotides line up with TRBD2. V was clipped by 1 base and J by 6 bases; unmatched bases: 15. CDR3 length equals 17 residues. CDR1 is MNHNS and CDR2 is SASEGT in the germline V gene. CDR3: CASSEGGLGSTIREQYF. The CDR3 DNA sequence: TGTGCCAGCAGTGAAGGCGGACTAGGTTCCACGATACGCGAGCAGTACTTC.

The chain is built from TRBV6-4 and TRBJ2-1; no reliable D call. V dropped 6 bases and J dropped 0 bases, with 12 bases sitting between them. Germline lookup yields CDR1 MRHNA and CDR2 SNTAGT. The CDR3 covers 15 residues. The CDR3 spells CASSNADFSYNEQFF. CDR3 nucleotide sequence: TGTGCCAGCAGCAATGCAGATTTCTCCTACAATGAGCAGTTCTTC.

The V call is TRBV11-2, the J call TRBJ1-4; 8 bases fit TRBD1. Trimming cost V 3 bases and J 8 bases; bases outside gene matches: 8. This CDR3 contains 15 residues. CDR1 is SGHAT and CDR2 is FQNNGV in the germline V gene. The CDR3 here is CASSFTGGKGEKLFF. In DNA, the CDR3 is TGTGCCAGCAGCTTTACAGGGGGAAAAGGGGAAAAACTGTTTTTT.

This clone was counted a single time. This chain joins TRBV9 and TRBJ2-1, with TRBD2 matching over 13 bases. The CDR3 has 16 amino acids. The V segment lost 2 bases and the J segment 7 bases; nucleotides outside the gene matches: 6. In germline, CDR1 is SGDLS, CDR2 YYNGEE. The CDR3 DNA reads as TGTGCCAGCAGCGTCCATCGGACTAGCGGGAGTAATGAGCAGTTCTTC. Translating it yields CASSVHRTSGSNEQFF.

The chain employs TRBV18 and TRBJ1-2, with D perhaps matching TRBD1 (5 bases). The V end was cut by 0 bases, the J end by 6 bases, with 11 bases between. This CDR3 spans 14 amino acids. Germline loops: CDR1 KGHSH, CDR2 LQKENI. CDR3 in amino acids: CASSPPREGNGYTF. The CDR3 region has the DNA TGTGCCAGCTCACCACCGAGGGAGGGGAATGGCTACACCTTC.

This chain joins TRBV7-2 and TRBJ2-2, with D perhaps matching TRBD1 (6 bases). Germline assignment: CDR1 SGHTA and CDR2 FQGNSA. This CDR3 region has 17 residues. The V end lost 3 bases, the J end lost 2 bases, and 16 bases lay between the germline ends. The chain's CDR3 is CASSFDPGQDNTGELFF. As DNA, the CDR3 is TGTGCCAGCAGCTTCGACCCGGGACAAGATAACACCGGGGAGCTGTTTTTT.

This clone was seen only once. The rearrangement uses TRBV7-3 and TRBJ2-1; tentative D call: TRBD1 (6 bases). CDR1 and CDR2 from the germline V gene are SGHTA and FQGTGA. Trimming took 5 bases from V and 7 from J, leaving 9 bases between them. The CDR3 is 12 residues long. The CDR3 loop reads CASSRGGNEQFF. The CDR3, as DNA: TGTGCCAGCAGCCGAGGGGGAAATGAGCAGTTCTTC.

The rearrangement joins TRBV29-1 to TRBJ2-7; 9 bases line up with TRBD1. The CDR3 runs 14 residues. The V segment lost 4 bases and the J segment 5 bases; nucleotides outside the gene matches: 9. Germline CDR1 is SQVTM and CDR2 is ANQGSEA. In DNA, the CDR3 is TGCAGCGTTGCTACAGGGGGCGTCAAGGACGAGCAGTACTTC. It encodes CSVATGGVKDEQYF.

The chain carries TRBV28 and TRBJ1-2; TRBD1 aligns across 10 bases. The length of the CDR3 is 17 residues. V was pared by 3 bases and J by 6 bases, with 13 bases of the junction left unmatched. Germline V CDR1 and CDR2: MDHEN, SYDVKM. The CDR3 DNA is TGTGCCAGCAGTTTTTCATACGGGACAGGGGAGGTGAATGGCTACACCTTC. This sequence encodes CASSFSYGTGEVNGYTF.

The gene calls are TRBV24-1 and TRBJ2-5; D not certain. Germline V gene lookup returns CDR1 KGHDR and CDR2 SFDVKD. CDR3 length equals 14 residues. V lost 3 bases and J 4 bases, leaving 11 bases between the germline ends. The CDR3 DNA sequence: TGTGCCACCAGTGATGGGCCAGTCGGAGAGACCCAGTACTTC. Protein sequence: CATSDGPVGETQYF.

The V call is TRBV21-1, the J call TRBJ2-1; the D call TRBD1 from the table was never checked on the DNA. TRBV21-1 is a pseudogene locus. CDR3 length: 19 residues. The chain's CDR3 is CASSKEGSGTGVRAVEQFF. CDR3 in DNA: TGTGCCAGCAGCAAAGAGGGTTCCGGGACAGGGGTTCGAGCTGTTGAGCAGTTCTTC.

This clone was found once. V gene TRBV7-2 combines with J gene TRBJ2-5, with 10 bases lining up with TRBD1. The CDR3 length is 15 residues. Germline trimming cut 2 bases from V and 5 bases from J; bases unmatched to any gene: 5. Per the germline V gene, CDR1 is SGHTA and CDR2 is FQGNSA. The CDR3 coding sequence is TGTGCCAGCAGCTTATGGACAGGGGGTTGGGAGACCCAGTACTTC. Translation: CASSLWTGGWETQYF.

The chain recombines TRBV18 with TRBJ1-2; perhaps TRBD1 as D (6 bases). Germline V gene data show CDR1 as KGHSH and CDR2 as LQKENI. V lost 5 bases, J lost 3 bases, and 19 bases lay in between. This CDR3 region has 16 residues. This CDR3 reads CASSSVRTAWDYGYTF. CDR3 coding DNA: TGTGCCAGCTCATCGGTTCGGACAGCGTGGGACTATGGCTACACCTTC.

This rearrangement joins TRBV6-5 to TRBJ2-1; weak D call: TRBD2 (5 bases). Germline V gene data show CDR1 as MNHEY and CDR2 as SVGAGI. The V end was cut by 6 bases, the J end by 5 bases, with 11 bases between. The CDR3 loop spans 13 amino acids. CDR3 sequence reads: CASSRERDNEQFF. In DNA form, the CDR3 reads TGTGCCAGCAGCCGCGAGAGGGACAATGAGCAGTTCTTC.

The V and J genes are TRBV19 and TRBJ1-2; the D is unclear. V was cut by 7 bases and J by 7 bases, with 13 bases left in between. Per germline, CDR1 LNHDA and CDR2 SQIVND (reference sequence). The CDR3 has 12 amino acids. In DNA form, the CDR3 reads TGTGCCAGTATCCGGGGTGAGGGTGGCTACACCTTC. It is translated as CASIRGEGGYTF. The whole variable domain, filled in from reference TRBV19 and TRBJ1-2, reads DGGITQSPKYLFRKEGQNVTLSCEQNLNHDAMYWYRQDPGQGLRLIYYSQIVNDFQKGDIAEGYSVSREKKESFPLTVTSAQKNPTAFYLCASIRGEGGYTFGSGTRLTVV.

V is TRBV10-3 and J is TRBJ1-5; D possibly corresponds to TRBD1 (5 bases). The V end was cut by 2 bases, the J end by 6 bases, with 14 bases between. The germline V gene has CDR1 ENHRY and CDR2 SYGVKD. The length of the CDR3 is 15 residues. The CDR3 is CAISETGALGQPQHF. CDR3 nucleotide sequence: TGTGCCATCAGTGAGACAGGTGCCTTGGGTCAGCCCCAGCATTTT.